This T cell receptor (beta chain) was obtained from a study of CD8 T cells in ankylosing spondylitis listed by TCRdb under 2017. Turning to the overall study: To find TCR variants linked to disease, the study profiled T cell receptor beta repertoires in ankylosing spondylitis patients and healthy donors. Peripheral blood was sampled, and synovial fluid was additionally collected from ankylosing spondylitis patients. The full study cohort comprised roughly 24 ankylosing spondylitis patients and some 110 healthy donors. Results the study describes overall, beyond this receptor: The disease-linked clones had a CD8+ phenotype and were found at relatively low frequencies in peripheral blood. The disease-linked clones were reported as significantly enriched in matched synovial fluid samples from ankylosing spondylitis patients. Some of the motif variants had been reported before in the synovial fluid and blood of reactive arthritis patients, a finding that suggests common disease-initiation mechanisms. A TCR beta motif of about 8 highly homologous amino acid variants appeared characteristic of blood from ankylosing spondylitis patients.

On this clonotype: No antigen is known for it. No base quality information exists; no much larger clone differs at one position.

For sequencing, an Illumina HiSeq 2500 was employed. Quantitative 5'-RACE with molecular barcodes was used to prepare TCR beta libraries. On the study's bioinformatics: A new computational method, built on a probabilistic model of VDJ rearrangement, was used to identify disease-linked TCR variants. Through fastp at Q25 and MiXCR, TCRdb rebuilt clones from the public reads, retaining in-frame beta chains. All rows with the same CDR3 protein become a single entry with the most common DNA and genes. The V and J calls here are based on TCRdb, not the publication. The sample profile shows a few hundred thousand distinct CDR3 sequences; 20% to 25% of them were found once. 16% of the sample is held by the ten biggest clonotypes. The germline V gene supplies CDR1 SGHRS and CDR2 YFSETQ. There are 19 amino acids in the CDR3, from cysteine to phenylalanine inclusive. Only the CDR3 DNA is retained, 57 bases long and in frame from the first base. V lost 1 base and J lost 4 bases; the stretch between them is 27 bases long.

Material for sequencing was blood, either unsorted or a sorted T cell fraction (not recorded which). This receptor was obtained from a male donor with ankylosing spondylitis. The V and J genes are TRBV5-1 and TRBJ2-7, with the D segment possibly TRBD1 or TRBD2, each aligning over 6 bases. The CDR3: CASSLSGTPSGTRGYEQYF. The sequenced DNA: TGCGCCAGCAGCTTGTCAGGGACACCGAGCGGTACTCGGGGGTACGAGCAGTACTTC. When the CDR3 is completed using the reference TRBV5-1 and TRBJ2-7 genes on either side, the full variable domain is KAGVTQTPRYLIKTRGQQVTLSCSPISGHRSVSWYQQTPGQGLQFLFEYFSETQRNKGNFPGRFSGRQFSNSRSEMNVSTLELGDSALYLCASSLSGTPSGTRGYEQYFGPGTRLTVT.